This is a list of T cell receptor beta chains from one sample in a study of response to subunit inactivated influenza vaccine. TCRdb reprocessed the RT-PCR reads via MiXCR and lists one record per CDR3 protein. The table has around 200,000 distinct CDR3 sequences, approximately 12% seen once. This sample was also put to use in a study of T cells expressing NK-cell markers.

Sequencing was performed on CD8+ T cells sorted from PBMCs, taken roughly 12 days after vaccination. The receptor set was obtained from a man aged 50-60 years who received an inactivated influenza vaccine. Both conserved end residues are part of each CDR3. Fields, in order: J gene, D gene, clone size, V gene, CDR3 protein, CDR3 DNA. D genes are given only for firm matches. Size tells how often a clone was seen (once, few, many) or the class of an expanded clone, and some rows leave it out.

j_gene: TRBJ2-7
d_gene: TRBD2
abundance: few
v_gene: TRBV6-5
CDR3aa: CASSYSSRTSGATYEQYF
CDR3nt: TGTGCCAGCAGTTACTCGAGTAGGACTAGCGGGGCAACCTACGAGCAGTACTTC

j_gene: TRBJ2-7
d_gene: TRBD1
abundance: NA
v_gene: TRBV6-1
CDR3aa: CASSDFGTGVPDEQYF
CDR3nt: TGTGCCAGCAGTGATTTCGGGACAGGGGTTCCGGACGAGCAGTACTTC

j_gene: TRBJ2-1
d_gene: TRBD2
abundance: NA
v_gene: TRBV15
CDR3aa: CATSRDPAGGYNEQFF
CDR3nt: TGTGCCACCAGCAGAGATCCAGCGGGAGGCTACAATGAGCAGTTCTTC

j_gene: TRBJ1-1
d_gene: NA
abundance: NA
v_gene: TRBV7-9
CDR3aa: CASGVNTEAFF
CDR3nt: TGTGCCAGCGGAGTGAACACTGAAGCTTTCTTT

j_gene: TRBJ1-2
d_gene: NA
abundance: NA
v_gene: TRBV5-6
CDR3aa: CASMFSAEVGGYTF
CDR3nt: TGTGCCAGCATGTTTTCGGCCGAAGTAGGCGGCTACACCTTC

j_gene: TRBJ2-3
d_gene: NA
abundance: many
v_gene: TRBV4-1
CDR3aa: CASSHAQGRTDTQYF
CDR3nt: TGCGCCAGCAGCCATGCGCAAGGTCGCACAGATACGCAGTATTTT

j_gene: TRBJ2-7
d_gene: TRBD2
abundance: NA
v_gene: TRBV15
CDR3aa: CATSVGGRGGEMEQYF
CDR3nt: TGTGCCACCAGCGTCGGAGGGAGGGGTGGAGAAATGGAGCAGTACTTC

j_gene: TRBJ2-1
d_gene: TRBD1
abundance: NA
v_gene: TRBV6-2/TRBV6-3
CDR3aa: CASSDPTGARSEQFF
CDR3nt: TGTGCCAGCAGTGACCCTACAGGGGCCCGGAGTGAGCAGTTCTTC

j_gene: TRBJ1-2
d_gene: NA
abundance: NA
v_gene: TRBV5-1
CDR3aa: CASSLAPYGQNNGYTF
CDR3nt: TGCGCCAGCAGCTTGGCCCCTTACGGACAGAACAATGGCTACACCTTC

j_gene: TRBJ2-7
d_gene: NA
abundance: NA
v_gene: TRBV9
CDR3aa: CASSPRDSTLNYEQYF
CDR3nt: TGTGCCAGCAGCCCCCGGGACTCCACCCTCAACTACGAGCAGTACTTC

j_gene: TRBJ1-2
d_gene: TRBD1
abundance: NA
v_gene: TRBV20-1
CDR3aa: CSANIGQGANYGYTF
CDR3nt: TGCAGTGCTAATATCGGTCAGGGGGCCAACTATGGCTACACCTTC

j_gene: TRBJ2-3
d_gene: TRBD1
abundance: few
v_gene: TRBV12-3/TRBV12-4
CDR3aa: CASSPSGTGETDTQYF
CDR3nt: TGTGCCAGCAGTCCCTCCGGGACAGGGGAGACAGATACGCAGTATTTT

j_gene: TRBJ2-4
d_gene: NA
abundance: NA
v_gene: TRBV6-5
CDR3aa: CASSYLSGSKNIQYF
CDR3nt: TGTGCCAGCAGTTATTTATCAGGTTCCAAAAACATTCAGTACTTC

j_gene: TRBJ1-1
d_gene: TRBD1
abundance: few
v_gene: TRBV5-1
CDR3aa: CASSLERGLITEAFF
CDR3nt: TGCGCCAGCAGCTTGGAGAGGGGGCTTATCACTGAAGCTTTCTTT

j_gene: TRBJ2-1
d_gene: NA
abundance: NA
v_gene: TRBV12-3/TRBV12-4
CDR3aa: CASNRLGVTYNEQFF
CDR3nt: TGTGCCAGCAATCGACTTGGGGTGACTTACAATGAGCAGTTCTTC

j_gene: TRBJ2-2
d_gene: TRBD1
abundance: NA
v_gene: TRBV7-9
CDR3aa: CASSFRGPDTGELFF
CDR3nt: TGTGCCAGCAGCTTCAGGGGGCCAGACACCGGGGAGCTGTTTTTT

j_gene: TRBJ2-7
d_gene: NA
abundance: NA
v_gene: TRBV11-2
CDR3aa: CASSLPRGAYEQYF
CDR3nt: TGTGCCAGCAGCTTACCCCGAGGGGCCTACGAGCAGTACTTC

j_gene: TRBJ2-1
d_gene: NA
abundance: many
v_gene: TRBV4-2
CDR3aa: CASSQDRLARNEQFF
CDR3nt: TGTGCCAGCAGCCAAGATCGGTTAGCTCGAAATGAGCAGTTCTTC

j_gene: TRBJ2-2
d_gene: NA
abundance: NA
v_gene: TRBV9
CDR3aa: CASSVAAGRPTGELFF
CDR3nt: TGTGCCAGCAGCGTAGCTGCCGGGCGACCTACCGGGGAGCTGTTTTTT

j_gene: TRBJ2-1
d_gene: NA
abundance: few
v_gene: TRBV7-9
CDR3aa: CASSLNRGNEQFF
CDR3nt: TGTGCCAGCAGCTTAAATAGGGGCAATGAGCAGTTCTTC

j_gene: TRBJ1-1
d_gene: TRBD1
abundance: few
v_gene: TRBV5-1
CDR3aa: CASSLEQGALFEAFF
CDR3nt: TGCGCCAGCAGCTTGGAACAGGGGGCCCTATTTGAAGCTTTCTTT

j_gene: TRBJ2-3
d_gene: NA
abundance: many
v_gene: TRBV21-1
CDR3aa: CASSSREGHDTQYF
CDR3nt: TGTGCCAGCTCATCGCGGGAGGGCCACGATACGCAGTATTTT

j_gene: TRBJ2-7
d_gene: TRBD2
abundance: NA
v_gene: TRBV20-1
CDR3aa: CSAIDGRESYEQYF
CDR3nt: TGCAGTGCTATAGACGGGCGGGAGTCCTACGAGCAGTACTTC

j_gene: TRBJ2-3
d_gene: NA
abundance: NA
v_gene: TRBV20-1
CDR3aa: CSVAGTPLSTDTQYF
CDR3nt: TGCAGTGTCGCCGGGACACCTCTAAGCACAGATACGCAGTATTTT

j_gene: TRBJ1-1
d_gene: NA
abundance: NA
v_gene: TRBV25-1
CDR3aa: CASSPGAEAFF
CDR3nt: TGTGCCAGCAGTCCGGGAGCAGAAGCTTTCTTT

j_gene: TRBJ2-1
d_gene: TRBD2
abundance: few
v_gene: TRBV24-1
CDR3aa: CATRGLAGANEQFF
CDR3nt: TGTGCCACCAGGGGACTAGCGGGAGCCAATGAGCAGTTCTTC

j_gene: TRBJ2-1
d_gene: TRBD2
abundance: many
v_gene: TRBV20-1
CDR3aa: CSARDLAGGPSSYNEQFF
CDR3nt: TGCAGTGCTAGAGATCTAGCGGGGGGCCCAAGCTCCTACAATGAGCAGTTCTTC

j_gene: TRBJ2-1
d_gene: NA
abundance: NA
v_gene: TRBV7-8
CDR3aa: CASSLLAAYEQFF
CDR3nt: TGTGCCAGCAGCTTATTAGCGGCTTATGAGCAGTTCTTC

j_gene: TRBJ2-2
d_gene: TRBD1
abundance: NA
v_gene: TRBV6-2/TRBV6-3
CDR3aa: CASSYYRPRTGTGELFF
CDR3nt: TGTGCCAGCAGTTACTACCGACCAAGGACAGGGACCGGGGAGCTGTTTTTT

j_gene: TRBJ1-5
d_gene: NA
abundance: NA
v_gene: TRBV30
CDR3aa: CAWSEASQPQHF
CDR3nt: TGTGCCTGGAGTGAGGCGTCTCAGCCCCAGCATTTT

j_gene: TRBJ2-3
d_gene: NA
abundance: few
v_gene: TRBV29-1
CDR3aa: CSVIYGLSTDTQYF
CDR3nt: TGCAGCGTTATATATGGTCTTAGCACAGATACGCAGTATTTT

j_gene: TRBJ2-3
d_gene: TRBD2
abundance: NA
v_gene: TRBV11-2
CDR3aa: CASSLGTSGPHPRDTQYF
CDR3nt: TGTGCCAGCAGCTTAGGGACTAGCGGGCCTCACCCCCGAGATACGCAGTATTTT

j_gene: TRBJ2-1
d_gene: TRBD2
abundance: few
v_gene: TRBV9
CDR3aa: CASSQGLAPYNEQFF
CDR3nt: TGTGCCAGCAGCCAGGGACTAGCGCCCTACAATGAGCAGTTCTTC

j_gene: TRBJ2-5
d_gene: NA
abundance: few
v_gene: TRBV6-2/TRBV6-3
CDR3aa: CASSYWGGPQETQYF
CDR3nt: TGTGCCAGCAGTTACTGGGGGGGCCCCCAAGAGACCCAGTACTTC

j_gene: TRBJ2-5
d_gene: NA
abundance: NA
v_gene: TRBV29-1
CDR3aa: CSVEEETQYF
CDR3nt: TGCAGCGTTGAAGAAGAGACCCAGTACTTC

j_gene: TRBJ1-6
d_gene: NA
abundance: NA
v_gene: TRBV7-8
CDR3aa: CASSQNHQPLHF
CDR3nt: TGTGCCAGCAGCCAGAACCACCAACCCCTCCACTTT

j_gene: TRBJ1-5
d_gene: NA
abundance: NA
v_gene: TRBV27
CDR3aa: CASSLSSRGNQPQHF
CDR3nt: TGTGCCAGCAGTTTATCCTCAAGGGGCAATCAGCCCCAGCATTTT

j_gene: TRBJ1-4
d_gene: TRBD1
abundance: NA
v_gene: TRBV7-8
CDR3aa: CASSVDRADEKLFF
CDR3nt: TGTGCCAGCAGCGTCGACAGGGCGGATGAAAAACTGTTTTTT

j_gene: TRBJ2-7
d_gene: NA
abundance: NA
v_gene: TRBV19
CDR3aa: CASSIVVPSYEQYF
CDR3nt: TGTGCCAGTAGTATCGTAGTACCAAGCTACGAGCAGTACTTC

j_gene: TRBJ2-7
d_gene: NA
abundance: NA
v_gene: TRBV4-2
CDR3aa: CASSQEEVGYEQYF
CDR3nt: TGTGCCAGCAGCCAAGAGGAAGTAGGCTACGAGCAGTACTTC

j_gene: TRBJ2-1
d_gene: TRBD2
abundance: NA
v_gene: TRBV4-1
CDR3aa: CASSPQVASGRVNEQFF
CDR3nt: TGCGCCAGCAGCCCGCAGGTGGCTAGCGGGAGAGTAAATGAGCAGTTCTTC

j_gene: TRBJ2-7
d_gene: NA
abundance: medium-sized
v_gene: TRBV9
CDR3aa: CASSVGVVMHEQYF
CDR3nt: TGTGCCAGCAGCGTGGGGGTAGTTATGCACGAGCAGTACTTC

j_gene: TRBJ2-2
d_gene: NA
abundance: many
v_gene: TRBV18
CDR3aa: CASSPTGWNTGELFF
CDR3nt: TGTGCCAGCTCACCGACGGGGTGGAACACCGGGGAGCTGTTTTTT

j_gene: TRBJ2-7
d_gene: NA
abundance: many
v_gene: TRBV7-8
CDR3aa: CASSRGQTYEQYF
CDR3nt: TGTGCCAGCAGCCGAGGACAGACCTACGAGCAGTACTTC

j_gene: TRBJ2-1
d_gene: TRBD2
abundance: few
v_gene: TRBV7-2
CDR3aa: CASSLVGSGVYNEQFF
CDR3nt: TGTGCCAGCAGCTTAGTGGGGAGCGGGGTATACAATGAGCAGTTCTTC

j_gene: TRBJ2-2
d_gene: TRBD1
abundance: NA
v_gene: TRBV5-1
CDR3aa: CASSLALRDRLNTGELFF
CDR3nt: TGCGCCAGCAGCTTGGCCCTCCGGGACAGGTTAAACACCGGGGAGCTGTTTTTT

j_gene: TRBJ2-3
d_gene: TRBD2
abundance: NA
v_gene: TRBV29-1
CDR3aa: CSVDGLAGAEDTQYF
CDR3nt: TGCAGCGTTGACGGATTAGCGGGAGCAGAAGATACGCAGTATTTT

j_gene: TRBJ2-5
d_gene: TRBD1
abundance: NA
v_gene: TRBV9
CDR3aa: CASSAPGQGAGETQYF
CDR3nt: TGTGCCAGCAGCGCACCGGGACAGGGGGCCGGAGAGACCCAGTACTTC

j_gene: TRBJ1-4
d_gene: NA
abundance: few
v_gene: TRBV12-3/TRBV12-4
CDR3aa: CASSTRVTNEKLFF
CDR3nt: TGTGCCAGCAGTACCAGGGTAACTAATGAAAAACTGTTTTTT

j_gene: TRBJ2-2
d_gene: NA
abundance: few
v_gene: TRBV28
CDR3aa: CAIRWGDNTGELFF
CDR3nt: TGTGCCATACGTTGGGGGGATAACACCGGGGAGCTGTTTTTT

j_gene: TRBJ1-3
d_gene: TRBD1
abundance: few
v_gene: TRBV6-5
CDR3aa: CASSYSGTGFLGNTIYF
CDR3nt: TGTGCCAGCAGTTACTCCGGGACAGGTTTCCTCGGAAACACCATATATTTT

j_gene: TRBJ1-2
d_gene: TRBD1
abundance: few
v_gene: TRBV7-9
CDR3aa: CASSLVAGGDDYGYTF
CDR3nt: TGTGCCAGCAGCTTAGTAGCAGGGGGAGACGACTATGGCTACACCTTC

j_gene: TRBJ1-2
d_gene: NA
abundance: NA
v_gene: TRBV15
CDR3aa: CATSRGTGEGLGYTF
CDR3nt: TGTGCCACCAGTAGAGGTACAGGAGAGGGACTTGGTTACACCTTC